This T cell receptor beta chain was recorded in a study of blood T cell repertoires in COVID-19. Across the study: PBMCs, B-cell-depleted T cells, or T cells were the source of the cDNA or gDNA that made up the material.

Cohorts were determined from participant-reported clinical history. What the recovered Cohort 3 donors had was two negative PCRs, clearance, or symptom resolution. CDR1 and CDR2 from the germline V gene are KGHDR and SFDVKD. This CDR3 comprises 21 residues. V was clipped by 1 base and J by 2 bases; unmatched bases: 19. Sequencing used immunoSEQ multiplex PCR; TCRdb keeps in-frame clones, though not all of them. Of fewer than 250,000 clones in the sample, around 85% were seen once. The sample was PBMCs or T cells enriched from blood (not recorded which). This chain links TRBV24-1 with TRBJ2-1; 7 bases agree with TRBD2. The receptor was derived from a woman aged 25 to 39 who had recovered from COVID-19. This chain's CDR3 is CATSDLPTTPGGGGPYNEQFF. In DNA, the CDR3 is TGTGCCACCAGTGATTTACCCACGACCCCCGGCGGCGGGGGTCCCTACAATGAGCAGTTCTTC.